The clone carrying this T cell receptor beta chain was observed a handful of times. CDR3 length: 13 amino acids. The V end was cut by 5 bases, the J end by 1 base, with 9 bases between. Germline CDR1 is MNHEY and CDR2 is SMNVEV (reference sequence). The authors built bulk TCR libraries by previously described methods with listed TCR primers. From the PCR reads, TCRdb called clonotypes with MiXCR, one entry per CDR3 protein. The sample shows roughly 24,000 distinct CDR3 sequences, 17% of them seen only once. These data come from a study of molecular identifiers for immune sequencing clone quantification.

This TCR was sampled from a human donor in good health. Some libraries in this study had Jurkat cell RNA spiked in. Specimen: naive CD8+ T cells from blood, with Jurkat cell RNA spiked in. The subset was: FACS-sorted CD8+CD4-CCR7+CD45RA+ naive T cells. The V and J genes are TRBV27 and TRBJ2-7; D perhaps matches TRBD2 (5 bases). The CDR3 here is CASSPAESYEQYF. The CDR3 DNA reads as TGTGCCAGCAGTCCAGCGGAATCCTACGAGCAGTACTTC.